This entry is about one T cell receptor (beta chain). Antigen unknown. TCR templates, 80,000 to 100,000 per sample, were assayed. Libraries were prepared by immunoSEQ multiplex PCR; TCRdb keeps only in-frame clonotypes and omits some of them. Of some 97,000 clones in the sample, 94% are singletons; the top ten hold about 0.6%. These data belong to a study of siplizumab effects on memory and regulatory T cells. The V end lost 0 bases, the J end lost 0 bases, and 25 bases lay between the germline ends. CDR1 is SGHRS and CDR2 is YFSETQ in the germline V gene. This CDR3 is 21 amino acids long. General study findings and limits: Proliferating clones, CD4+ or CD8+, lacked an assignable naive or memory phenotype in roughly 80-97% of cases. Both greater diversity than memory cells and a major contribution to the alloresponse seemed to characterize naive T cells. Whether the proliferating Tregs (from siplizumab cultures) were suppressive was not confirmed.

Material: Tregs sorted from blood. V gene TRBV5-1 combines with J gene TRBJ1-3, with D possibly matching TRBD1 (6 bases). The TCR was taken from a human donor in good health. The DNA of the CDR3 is TGCGCCAGCAGCTTGGGTAGCCTCCGGGCCCCGGGACACAACTCTGGAAACACCATATATTTT. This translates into CASSLGSLRAPGHNSGNTIYF.